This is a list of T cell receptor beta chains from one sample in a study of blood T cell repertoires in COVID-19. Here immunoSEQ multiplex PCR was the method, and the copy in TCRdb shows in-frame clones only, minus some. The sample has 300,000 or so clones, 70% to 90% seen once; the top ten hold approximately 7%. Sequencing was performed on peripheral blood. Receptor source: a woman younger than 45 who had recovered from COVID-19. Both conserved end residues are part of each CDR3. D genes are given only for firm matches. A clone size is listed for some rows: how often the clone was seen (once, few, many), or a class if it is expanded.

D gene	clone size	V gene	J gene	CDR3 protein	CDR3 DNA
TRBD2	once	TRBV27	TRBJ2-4	CASSIGLAGVKNIQYF	TGTGCCAGCAGTATAGGACTAGCGGGGGTCAAAAACATTCAGTACTTC
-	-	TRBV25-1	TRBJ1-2	CASSQHPTVYGYTF	TGTGCCAGCAGTCAACACCCGACTGTCTATGGCTACACCTTC
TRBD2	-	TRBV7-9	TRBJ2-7	CASSLVTGGLQYF	TGTGCCAGCAGCTTAGTTACGGGGGGGCTGCAGTACTTC
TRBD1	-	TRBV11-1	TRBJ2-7	CASSRTGASGEQYF	TGTGCCAGCAGCCGTACAGGGGCTTCAGGGGAGCAGTACTTC
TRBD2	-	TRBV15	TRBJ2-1	CATSRGSSGGPEQFF	TGTGCCACCAGCAGAGGGTCTAGCGGGGGGCCAGAGCAGTTCTTC
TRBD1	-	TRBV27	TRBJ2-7	CASSFSTGDKNYEQYF	TGTGCCAGCAGTTTTTCTACAGGGGACAAAAACTACGAGCAGTACTTC
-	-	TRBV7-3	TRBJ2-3	CASSPEASTDTQYF	TGTGCCAGCAGCCCGGAGGCTAGCACAGATACGCAGTATTTT
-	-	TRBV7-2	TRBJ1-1	CASSLVGGSPRVGEAFF	TGTGCCAGCAGCTTAGTGGGAGGTAGTCCCCGAGTCGGAGAAGCTTTCTTT
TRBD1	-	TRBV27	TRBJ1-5	CASSLTGSAQPQHF	TGTGCCAGCAGTTTGACAGGGTCAGCCCAGCCCCAGCATTTT
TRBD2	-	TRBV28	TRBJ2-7	CASSFTGGPGEQYF	TGTGCCAGCAGTTTTACGGGGGGGCCCGGGGAGCAGTACTTC
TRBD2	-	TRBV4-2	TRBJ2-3	CASSPTLAGGPGDTQYF	TGTGCCAGCAGCCCAACCCTAGCGGGGGGGCCCGGAGATACGCAGTATTTT
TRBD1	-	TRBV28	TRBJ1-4	CASTLQGAPANEKLFF	TGTGCCAGCACTCTACAGGGGGCGCCGGCTAATGAAAAACTGTTTTTT
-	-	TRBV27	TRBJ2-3	CASSSTGHATDTQYF	TGTGCCAGCAGTTCAACGGGACACGCCACAGATACGCAGTATTTT
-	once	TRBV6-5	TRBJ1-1	CASSQNPRSTEAFF	TGTGCCAGCTCCCAGAATCCTCGGAGCACTGAAGCTTTCTTT
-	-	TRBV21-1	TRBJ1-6	CASSRRGEGCFNSPLHF	TGTGCCAGCTCCCGGAGGGGGGAGGGATGTTTCAATTCACCCCTCCACTTT
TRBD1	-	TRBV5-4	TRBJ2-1	CASSLAGTGDYEQFF	TGTGCCAGCAGCTTGGCCGGGACAGGGGACTATGAGCAGTTCTTC
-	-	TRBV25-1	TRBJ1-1	CASSESTGRNTEAFF	TGTGCCAGCAGTGAATCAACGGGAAGGAACACTGAAGCTTTCTTT
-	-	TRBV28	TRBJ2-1	CASSRRGAGYDEQFF	TGTGCCAGCAGCCGTAGGGGTGCGGGGTACGATGAGCAGTTCTTC
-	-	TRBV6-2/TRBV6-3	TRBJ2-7	CASSHDRNEQYF	TGTGCCAGCAGCCACGACAGAAACGAGCAGTACTTC
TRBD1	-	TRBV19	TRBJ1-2	CASSIVGTVSYGYTF	TGTGCCAGTAGTATAGTCGGGACAGTCTCGTATGGCTACACCTTC
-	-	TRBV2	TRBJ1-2	CASSLGGRDGYTF	TGTGCCAGCAGCCTAGGGGGGAGGGATGGCTACACCTTC
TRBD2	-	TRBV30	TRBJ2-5	CAWSLGGGEETQYF	TGTGCCTGGAGTCTCGGGGGAGGGGAAGAGACCCAGTACTTC
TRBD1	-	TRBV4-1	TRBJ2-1	CASSPQGVWYNEQFF	TGCGCCAGCAGCCCACAGGGGGTCTGGTACAATGAGCAGTTCTTC
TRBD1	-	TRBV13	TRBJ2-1	CASSLEAGGNYNEQFF	TGTGCCAGCAGCTTAGAGGCAGGGGGAAATTACAATGAGCAGTTCTTC
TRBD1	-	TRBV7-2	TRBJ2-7	CASSLVTGGVYEQYF	TGTGCCAGCAGCTTAGTGACAGGGGGAGTGTACGAGCAGTACTTC
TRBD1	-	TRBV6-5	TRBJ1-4	CASSSGTGSEKLFF	TGTGCCAGCAGTTCCGGGACAGGCAGTGAAAAACTGTTTTTT
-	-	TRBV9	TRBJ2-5	CASNQGGPETQYF	TGTGCCAGCAACCAAGGTGGGCCTGAGACCCAGTACTTC
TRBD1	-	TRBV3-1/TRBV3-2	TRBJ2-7	CASSGTGGFYEQYF	TGTGCCAGCAGTGGGACAGGGGGCTTCTACGAGCAGTACTTC
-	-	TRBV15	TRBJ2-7	CATSRATDSITEQYF	TGTGCCACCAGCAGAGCTACGGACTCCATAACCGAGCAGTACTTC
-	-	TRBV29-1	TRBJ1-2	CSVEDSRGGYGYTF	TGCAGCGTTGAAGACAGTCGCGGCGGCTATGGCTACACCTTC
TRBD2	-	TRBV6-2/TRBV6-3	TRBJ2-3	CASSTGLADTDTQYF	TGTGCCAGCAGCACGGGACTAGCGGACACAGATACGCAGTATTTT
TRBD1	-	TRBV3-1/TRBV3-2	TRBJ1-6	CASSQWPQGNGPLHF	TGTGCCAGCAGCCAATGGCCACAGGGGAACGGGCCCCTCCACTTT
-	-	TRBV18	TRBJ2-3	CASSPLATVLTDTQYF	TGTGCCAGCTCACCACTCGCCACGGTCCTAACAGATACGCAGTATTTT
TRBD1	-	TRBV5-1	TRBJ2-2	CASSLFGQGEGGELFF	TGCGCCAGCAGCTTGTTCGGACAGGGCGAGGGCGGGGAGCTGTTTTTT
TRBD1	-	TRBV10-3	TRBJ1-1	CATQGAEAFF	TGTGCCACGCAGGGGGCTGAAGCTTTCTTT
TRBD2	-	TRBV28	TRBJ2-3	CASSYRGLALSTDTQYF	TGTGCCAGCAGTTACCGCGGACTAGCCCTTAGCACAGATACGCAGTATTTT
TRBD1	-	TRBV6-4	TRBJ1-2	CASSANPGTGGLYGYTF	TGTGCCAGCAGCGCGAACCCCGGGACAGGGGGCCTCTATGGCTACACCTTC
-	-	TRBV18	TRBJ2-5	CASSPPEASKETQYF	TGTGCCAGCTCACCACCAGAGGCTAGCAAAGAGACCCAGTACTTC
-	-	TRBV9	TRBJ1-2	CASSVTGQFYYGYTF	TGTGCCAGCAGCGTAACAGGACAGTTTTACTATGGCTACACCTTC
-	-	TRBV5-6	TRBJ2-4	CASSPWGGLKNIQYF	TGTGCCAGCAGCCCCTGGGGGGGCCTCAAAAACATTCAGTACTTC
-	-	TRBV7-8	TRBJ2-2	CASSENSGVPGELFF	TGTGCCAGCAGCGAAAATTCAGGGGTCCCCGGGGAGCTGTTTTTT
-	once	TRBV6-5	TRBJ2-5	CASSYGRQETQYF	TGTGCCAGCAGTTACGGCAGACAAGAGACCCAGTACTTC
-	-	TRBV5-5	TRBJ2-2	CASSFELNTGELFF	TGTGCCAGCAGCTTTGAACTCAACACCGGGGAGCTGTTTTTT
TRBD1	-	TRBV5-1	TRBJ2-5	CASSFWTGEETQYF	TGCGCCAGCAGCTTCTGGACAGGGGAGGAGACCCAGTACTTC
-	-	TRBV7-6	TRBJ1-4	CASSLEAGANEKLFF	TGTGCCAGCAGCTTAGAAGCAGGGGCTAATGAAAAACTGTTTTTT
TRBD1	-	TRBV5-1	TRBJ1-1	CASSWTGMNTEAFF	TGCGCCAGCAGCTGGACAGGGATGAACACTGAAGCTTTCTTT
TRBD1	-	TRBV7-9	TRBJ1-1	CASSLSGGLITEAFF	TGTGCCAGCAGCTTGTCAGGGGGCTTGATCACTGAAGCTTTCTTT
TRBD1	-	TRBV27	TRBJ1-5	CASSLSNVRGFQPQHF	TGTGCCAGCAGTTTATCGAACGTCAGGGGGTTTCAGCCCCAGCATTTT
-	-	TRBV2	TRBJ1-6	CASSSAGALNSPLHF	TGTGCCAGCTCCTCGGCAGGGGCACTCAATTCACCCCTCCACTTT
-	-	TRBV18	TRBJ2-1	CASSPPRLGVGEQFF	TGTGCCAGCTCACCACCGAGACTAGGGGTCGGTGAGCAGTTCTTC
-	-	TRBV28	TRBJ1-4	CASSSGTLHEKLFF	TGTGCCAGCAGTTCCGGGACATTGCATGAAAAACTGTTTTTT
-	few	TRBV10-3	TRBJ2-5	CAIRTESQETQYF	TGTGCCATCAGGACTGAGTCCCAAGAGACCCAGTACTTC
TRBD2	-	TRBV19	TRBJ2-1	CASSRGGTVVDEQFF	TGTGCCAGTAGCCGCGGGGGGACCGTCGTCGATGAGCAGTTCTTC
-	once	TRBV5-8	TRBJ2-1	CASSKPPNNNEQFF	TGTGCCAGCAGCAAGCCGCCCAATAACAATGAGCAGTTCTTC
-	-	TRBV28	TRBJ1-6	CASSLLVVGDRFNSPLHF	TGTGCCAGCAGTTTATTGGTGGTCGGCGACAGATTTAATTCACCCCTCCACTTT